Following are 31 T cell receptor beta chains from one sample sequenced in a study of cytomegalovirus exposure and HLA in healthy donors. Method: immunoSEQ multiplex PCR; TCRdb's copy keeps in-frame clones and lacks some. The repertoire holds 200,000 or so clones, roughly 88% seen once, with about 3% in the top ten. The sequencing sample was made of PBMCs. The receptors were sampled from a woman aged 18 to 35 in good health and CMV-seronegative.

This clone was seen a single time. This rearrangement joins TRBV18 to TRBJ1-1; D is unresolved. Trimming cost V 6 bases and J 1 base, with 15 bases left between them. Germline V gives CDR1 KGHSH, CDR2 LQKENI. The CDR3 is 15 residues long. CDR3 DNA sequence: TGTGCCAGCTCGCCCCTCCGGGGATCGAACACTGAAGCTTTCTTT. Its protein product is CASSPLRGSNTEAFF.

This clone was recorded only once. V is TRBV6-6 and J is TRBJ1-5; 7 nucleotides align to TRBD1. CDR1 is MNHNY and CDR2 is SVGAGI in the germline V gene (reference sequence). This CDR3 contains 13 residues. With 4 bases clipped from V and 4 bases from J, the junction kept 1 base outside the gene matches. The CDR3 spells CASSLQGNQPQHF. The CDR3 nucleotides are TGTGCCAGCAGTTTACAGGGGAATCAGCCCCAGCATTTT.

This chain uses TRBV29-1 with TRBJ2-1; weak D call: TRBD1 (6 bases). Trimming pared 5 bases from V and 11 bases from J, leaving 13 bases between. CDR1 SQVTM and CDR2 ANQGSEA come from the germline V gene. The CDR3 spans 11 residues. CDR3 residues: CSVFTGRKQFF. The CDR3 DNA reads as TGCAGCGTTTTTACAGGGCGGAAGCAGTTCTTC.

This chain links TRBV18 with TRBJ1-1; no clear D gene. Germline values: CDR1 KGHSH, CDR2 LQKENI. With 3 bases removed from V and 6 bases from J, the gap between germline ends came to 14 bases. CDR3 size: 14 residues. CDR3 protein: CASSPSGEGSEAFF. In DNA form, the CDR3 reads TGTGCCAGCTCACCGAGCGGGGAAGGATCTGAAGCTTTCTTT.

The V call is TRBV27, the J call TRBJ1-2, with TRBD1 identical over 7 bases. Germline CDR1 is MNHEY and CDR2 is SMNVEV (reference sequence). J gave up 3 bases and V 4 bases, and 5 bases lay outside the gene matches. CDR3 length: 14 residues. The chain's CDR3 is CASSSTGAYYGYTF. The CDR3 DNA is TGTGCCAGCAGTTCAACAGGGGCTTACTATGGCTACACCTTC.

The CDR3 DNA sequence: TGTGCCAGCAGCCCTAGGGGACAGACCGGGGAGCTGTTTTTT. Translation: CASSPRGQTGELFF. J is TRBJ2-2 and V is TRBV13; 7 bases line up with TRBD1. The CDR3 covers 14 residues. Germline values: CDR1 PRHDT, CDR2 FYEKMQ (reference sequence). V lost 5 bases to trimming and J lost 5 bases; unmatched junction nucleotides: 5.

Written as DNA, the CDR3 is TGTGCCAGCAGCGGGGGACAGTTAGAGACCCAGTACTTC. Amino acids: CASSGGQLETQYF. V gene TRBV5-6 combines with J gene TRBJ2-5; 7 bases are a match to TRBD1. V lost 4 bases to trimming and J lost 4 bases; unmatched junction nucleotides: 4. This CDR3 has 13 amino acids. In germline, CDR1 is SGHDT, CDR2 YYEEEE.

The V gene is TRBV7-2, the J gene TRBJ2-7; 11 bases are a match to TRBD1. With 1 base clipped from V and 5 bases from J, the junction kept 7 bases outside the gene matches. Germline V lookup: CDR1 SGHTA, CDR2 FQGNSA. This CDR3 comprises 16 residues. In DNA, the CDR3 is TGTGCCAGCAGCTTAGGACTGGGACAGGGGGTAGACGAGCAGTACTTC. It translates to CASSLGLGQGVDEQYF.

The chain joins TRBV27 to TRBJ2-1; D may be TRBD1 (6 bases). This CDR3 is built from 14 residues. Trimming stripped 5 bases from V and 8 bases from J, with 16 bases between. CDR1 MNHEY and CDR2 SMNVEV come from the germline V gene (reference sequence). In nucleotides, the CDR3 is TGTGCCAGCAGTCCAATCTGGACAGAACATGAGCAGTTCTTC. Translated: CASSPIWTEHEQFF.

The CDR3 DNA reads TGTGCCAGCAGCCCCGAGGGGGGGCTGGGCACAGATACGCAGTATTTT. It codes for CASSPEGGLGTDTQYF. The J gene is TRBJ2-3, the V gene TRBV7-2; maybe TRBD2 (7 bases). Germline values: CDR1 SGHTA, CDR2 FQGNSA. The CDR3 has 16 amino acids. Trimming left V 5 bases short and J 1 base short, with 16 bases between.

The chain combines TRBV7-9 with TRBJ1-1; the D gene is possibly TRBD1 (5 bases). V lost 5 bases and J 6 bases, leaving 13 bases between the germline ends. Germline V gene lookup returns CDR1 SEHNR and CDR2 FQNEAQ (reference sequence). The CDR3 is 13 amino acids. CDR3: CASSDSFSAEAFF. The DNA for the CDR3 is TGTGCCAGCAGCGACAGTTTCTCGGCTGAAGCTTTCTTT.

V gene TRBV4-1 combines with J gene TRBJ2-7, with 7 bases lining up with TRBD1. The germline V gene encodes CDR1 MGHRA and CDR2 YSYEKL. This CDR3 has 15 residues. The trim removed 0 bases at V and 4 bases at J, leaving 6 bases unmatched. CDR3 in DNA: TGCGCCAGCAGCCAAGATGAAGGGGGCTATTACGAGCAGTACTTC. Its translation is CASSQDEGGYYEQYF.

The J gene is TRBJ2-7, the V gene TRBV27, with 9 positions matching TRBD1. The V gene's germline CDR1 is MNHEY and CDR2 SMNVEV (reference sequence). V dropped 6 bases and J dropped 3; count of bases not matched to a gene: 9. This CDR3 spans 15 amino acids. The CDR3 DNA reads TGTGCCAGCAGCCTATCCGGGACAGGGCACTACGAGCAGTACTTC. Translated, it gives CASSLSGTGHYEQYF.

This sequence joins TRBV28 and TRBJ2-3; 8 positions agree with TRBD2. V shed 2 bases, J shed 4 bases, and the junction held 8 bases outside the gene matches. Germline lookup yields CDR1 MDHEN and CDR2 SYDVKM. The CDR3 is made up of 16 amino acids. CDR3 region: CASSLIAGRLSDTQYF. Written as DNA, the CDR3 is TGTGCCAGCAGTTTAATAGCGGGAAGGTTGTCAGATACGCAGTATTTT.

The gene calls are TRBV29-1 and TRBJ2-5, with D maybe TRBD2 (6 bases). Germline-derived CDR1 and CDR2 are SQVTM and ANQGSEA. The V end was cut by 6 bases, the J end by 3 bases, with 14 bases between. The CDR3 has 13 amino acids. CDR3 amino acids: CSVGGVKKETQYF. The CDR3, as DNA: TGCAGCGTGGGGGGAGTAAAGAAAGAGACCCAGTACTTC.

The DNA for the CDR3 is TGCGCCAGCAGCCAATTAGCGGGAGGGCCTAGTGAGCAGTACTTC. Protein: CASSQLAGGPSEQYF. The gene calls are TRBV4-3 and TRBJ2-7; 11 bases fit TRBD2. Germline lookup yields CDR1 LGHNA and CDR2 YSLEER. The V gene end was trimmed by 2 bases and the J gene end by 7 bases; junction bases not matched to a gene: 7. CDR3 length: 15 residues.

The rearrangement joins TRBV7-2 to TRBJ1-1, with D perhaps TRBD1 (5 bases). V shed 2 bases and J shed 6 bases, with 16 bases lying between them. This CDR3 comprises 15 residues. CDR1 is SGHTA, CDR2 FQGNSA, per germline. In nucleotides, the CDR3 is TGTGCCAGCAGCTTATCAGGGTTTGATAACGCTGAAGCTTTCTTT. As protein: CASSLSGFDNAEAFF.

This clone was detected only a few times. V gene TRBV2 combines with J gene TRBJ2-7; 8 bases map to TRBD2. V lost 1 base, J lost 2 bases, and 7 bases stayed unmatched. CDR1 is SNHLY, CDR2 FYNNEI, per germline. This CDR3 contains 16 residues. The CDR3, as DNA: TGTGCCAGCAGTGAAGGAATAGCGGGAAGCGCCTACGAGCAGTACTTC. It is translated as CASSEGIAGSAYEQYF. The complete variable domain, with remaining parts taken from reference TRBV2 and TRBJ2-7, reads EPEVTQTPSHQVTQMGQEVILRCVPISNHLYFYWYRQILGQKVEFLVSFYNNEISEKSEIFDDQFSVERPDGSNFTLKIRSTKLEDSAMYFCASSEGIAGSAYEQYFGPGTRLTVT.

The CDR3 coding sequence is TGTGCCAGCAGCCCCCAGCGGAATACCTACGAGCAGTACTTC. Encoded protein: CASSPQRNTYEQYF. V is TRBV7-6 and J is TRBJ2-7; perhaps TRBD2 as D (5 bases). This CDR3 comprises 14 residues. CDR1 and CDR2 (germline): SGHVS, FNYEAQ. V lost 5 bases and J 2 bases, leaving 13 bases between the germline ends.

The chain employs TRBV9 and TRBJ2-3; D is unclear. Trimming pared 1 base from V and 4 bases from J, leaving 10 bases between. CDR1 SGDLS and CDR2 YYNGEE come from the germline V gene. CDR3 length: 14 amino acids. Here the CDR3 DNA reads TGTGCCAGCAGCGTATCGCGGAGCGCAGATACGCAGTATTTT. Translation gives CASSVSRSADTQYF.

The chain recombines TRBV7-2 with TRBJ1-2; perhaps TRBD1 as D (6 bases). CDR3 length: 15 residues. V lost 7 bases and J lost 4, with 19 bases in between. CDR1 and CDR2 from the germline V gene are SGHTA and FQGNSA. This CDR3 reads CASNVIGGAGYGYTF. CDR3 nucleotide sequence: TGTGCCAGCAACGTAATCGGGGGGGCGGGCTATGGCTACACCTTC.

The chain is built from TRBV4-1 and TRBJ2-7; TRBD1 agrees at 7 bases. The CDR3 runs 14 residues. Trimming took 4 bases from V and 6 from J; bases not matched to a gene: 9. CDR1 is MGHRA and CDR2 is YSYEKL in the germline V gene. The CDR3 protein is CASSREPRQGEQYF. Written as DNA, the CDR3 is TGCGCCAGCAGCCGAGAACCCCGACAGGGCGAGCAGTACTTC.

The chain employs TRBV7-2 and TRBJ2-1; maybe TRBD2 (5 bases). Germline V gene data show CDR1 as SGHTA and CDR2 as FQGNSA. V was pared by 5 bases and J by 3 bases, with 14 bases between. The CDR3 has 15 residues. In nucleotides, the CDR3 is TGTGCCAGCAGCCCAAGAGGTGGGAGCTACAATGAGCAGTTCTTC. It is translated as CASSPRGGSYNEQFF. Based on the CDR3 plus reference TRBV7-2 and TRBJ2-1, the full variable domain is GAGVSQSPSNKVTEKGKDVELRCDPISGHTALYWYRQSLGQGLEFLIYFQGNSAPDKSGLPSDRFSAERTGGSVSTLTIQRTQQEDSAVYLCASSPRGGSYNEQFFGPGTRLTVL.

Comment on this clone: Germline and junction disagree at one end, which may indicate a read error. The chain combines TRBV7-9 with TRBJ1-5; the D is unclear. The CDR3 runs 14 residues. Germline V gene lookup returns CDR1 SEHNR and CDR2 FQNEAQ (reference sequence). CDR3 amino acids: CASSLGRDNQPQHF. In DNA, the CDR3 is TGTGCCAGCAGTTTAGGACGGGACAATCAGCCCCAGCATTTT.

CDR3: CASSLEQGYVYGYTF. The CDR3 DNA follows: TGTGCCAGCAGCTTAGAACAGGGCTATGTCTATGGCTACACCTTC. The chain couples TRBV7-2 to TRBJ1-2; a weak D match, TRBD1 (6 bases). Germline loops: CDR1 SGHTA, CDR2 FQGNSA. This CDR3 has 15 residues. Trimming shortened V by 1 base and J by 4 bases, and 13 bases separated the two germline ends.

This clone was counted a few times. Written as DNA, the CDR3 is TGTGCCTGGAGCAGGGACAGGGGGCATGGCTACACCTTC. Residues: CAWSRDRGHGYTF. The chain uses TRBV30 and TRBJ1-2; TRBD1 aligns across 12 bases. There are 13 residues in the CDR3. The V gene's germline CDR1 is GTSNPN and CDR2 SVGIG (reference sequence). The junction had 2 bases not matched to a gene; V was cut back by 3 bases and J by 6 bases.

The rearrangement uses TRBV7-9 and TRBJ1-2; D not certain. This CDR3 comprises 12 residues. The V gene's germline CDR1 is SEHNR and CDR2 FQNEAQ (reference sequence). Trimming left V 1 base short and J 5 bases short, with 5 bases between. CDR3 in DNA: TGTGCCAGCAGCTTAGACGGGTATGGCTACACCTTC. Amino acid sequence: CASSLDGYGYTF.

The rearrangement joins TRBV23-1 to TRBJ2-7, with TRBD2 matching 16 bases. TRBV23-1 is noted as an ORF with a role that remains uncertain. The V and J ends lost 6 bases and 0 bases, in that order; junction bases with no gene match: 14. The CDR3 runs to 20 residues. The DNA for the CDR3 is TGCGCCAGCAGCCCTCTCCCGGGACTAGCGGGAGGGCCTAGCTCCTACGAGCAGTACTTC. It yields the protein CASSPLPGLAGGPSSYEQYF.

J is TRBJ2-7 and V is TRBV21-1; the table's TRBD1 call for D was not verified on the DNA. TRBV21-1 is assigned pseudogene status. The CDR3 consists of 11 residues. The CDR3 loop reads CASSKSDRPTF. For the CDR3, the DNA is TGTGCCAGCAGCAAATCAGACAGGCCTACGTTC.

The chain is built from TRBV27 and TRBJ2-3; D remains unclear. Looked up from germline, CDR1 is MNHEY and CDR2 is SMNVEV (reference sequence). The CDR3 is made up of 13 amino acids. V gave up 5 bases and J gave up 2 bases, with 8 bases separating them. This CDR3 reads CASSEPNTDTQYF. In DNA, the CDR3 is TGTGCCAGCAGTGAGCCCAACACAGATACGCAGTATTTT.

The V call is TRBV7-3, the J call TRBJ1-2, with TRBD1 matching 7 bases. This CDR3 is built from 14 residues. Germline assignment: CDR1 SGHTA and CDR2 FQGTGA. After removal of 4 bases from V and 10 bases from J, the junction contained 12 bases not matched to a gene. CDR3 sequence: CASSSSGDSSVYTF. In DNA form, the CDR3 reads TGTGCCAGCAGCTCCTCCGGGGACAGTTCGGTCTACACCTTC.